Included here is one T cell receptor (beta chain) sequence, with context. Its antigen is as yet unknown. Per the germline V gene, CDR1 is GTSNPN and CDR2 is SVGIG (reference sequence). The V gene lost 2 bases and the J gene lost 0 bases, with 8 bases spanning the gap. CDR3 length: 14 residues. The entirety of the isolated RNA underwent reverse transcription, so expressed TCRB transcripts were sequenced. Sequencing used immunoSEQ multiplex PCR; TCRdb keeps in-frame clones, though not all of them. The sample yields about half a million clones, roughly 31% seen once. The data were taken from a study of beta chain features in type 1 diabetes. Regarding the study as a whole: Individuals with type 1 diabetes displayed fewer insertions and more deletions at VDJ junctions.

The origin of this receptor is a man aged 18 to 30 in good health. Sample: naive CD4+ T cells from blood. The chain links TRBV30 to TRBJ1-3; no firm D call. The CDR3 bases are TGTGCCTGGAGTACGGCAGCCTCTGGAAACACCATATATTTT. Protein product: CAWSTAASGNTIYF. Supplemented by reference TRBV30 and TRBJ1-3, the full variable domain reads SQTIHQWPATLVQPVGSPLSLECTVEGTSNPNLYWYRQAAGRGLQLLFYSVGIGQISSEVPQNLSASRPQDRQFILSSKKLLLSDSGFYLCAWSTAASGNTIYFGEGSWLTVV.